This TCR beta chain came from a study of T-cell reconstitution after alpha-beta-depleted transplantation in children. Library preparation (for TCRbeta) was performed with unique molecular identifiers. TCRdb redid the calling of the PCR reads with MiXCR, one entry per CDR3 protein. Of around 600,000 distinct CDR3 sequences listed, roughly 15% were seen once; the top ten hold 1.1%. CDR3 length: 15 amino acids. The V end lost 1 base, the J end lost 0 bases, and 7 bases lay between the germline ends. Germline assignment: CDR1 SGHTA and CDR2 FQGNSA. This clonotype has a count of ten or more. This receptor was obtained from a human donor who donated a stem cell graft to a child with acute myeloid leukemia. V usage is TRBV7-2 and J usage is TRBJ2-1; D unresolved. This specimen consisted of PBMCs from the stem cell graft donor, obtained from the stem cell graft. The CDR3 DNA is TGTGCCAGCAGCTTAGAGGTCAGCTCCTACAATGAGCAGTTCTTC. Translating it yields CASSLEVSSYNEQFF. Full variable domain (missing parts from reference TRBV7-2 and TRBJ2-1): GAGVSQSPSNKVTEKGKDVELRCDPISGHTALYWYRQSLGQGLEFLIYFQGNSAPDKSGLPSDRFSAERTGGSVSTLTIQRTQQEDSAVYLCASSLEVSSYNEQFFGPGTRLTVL.